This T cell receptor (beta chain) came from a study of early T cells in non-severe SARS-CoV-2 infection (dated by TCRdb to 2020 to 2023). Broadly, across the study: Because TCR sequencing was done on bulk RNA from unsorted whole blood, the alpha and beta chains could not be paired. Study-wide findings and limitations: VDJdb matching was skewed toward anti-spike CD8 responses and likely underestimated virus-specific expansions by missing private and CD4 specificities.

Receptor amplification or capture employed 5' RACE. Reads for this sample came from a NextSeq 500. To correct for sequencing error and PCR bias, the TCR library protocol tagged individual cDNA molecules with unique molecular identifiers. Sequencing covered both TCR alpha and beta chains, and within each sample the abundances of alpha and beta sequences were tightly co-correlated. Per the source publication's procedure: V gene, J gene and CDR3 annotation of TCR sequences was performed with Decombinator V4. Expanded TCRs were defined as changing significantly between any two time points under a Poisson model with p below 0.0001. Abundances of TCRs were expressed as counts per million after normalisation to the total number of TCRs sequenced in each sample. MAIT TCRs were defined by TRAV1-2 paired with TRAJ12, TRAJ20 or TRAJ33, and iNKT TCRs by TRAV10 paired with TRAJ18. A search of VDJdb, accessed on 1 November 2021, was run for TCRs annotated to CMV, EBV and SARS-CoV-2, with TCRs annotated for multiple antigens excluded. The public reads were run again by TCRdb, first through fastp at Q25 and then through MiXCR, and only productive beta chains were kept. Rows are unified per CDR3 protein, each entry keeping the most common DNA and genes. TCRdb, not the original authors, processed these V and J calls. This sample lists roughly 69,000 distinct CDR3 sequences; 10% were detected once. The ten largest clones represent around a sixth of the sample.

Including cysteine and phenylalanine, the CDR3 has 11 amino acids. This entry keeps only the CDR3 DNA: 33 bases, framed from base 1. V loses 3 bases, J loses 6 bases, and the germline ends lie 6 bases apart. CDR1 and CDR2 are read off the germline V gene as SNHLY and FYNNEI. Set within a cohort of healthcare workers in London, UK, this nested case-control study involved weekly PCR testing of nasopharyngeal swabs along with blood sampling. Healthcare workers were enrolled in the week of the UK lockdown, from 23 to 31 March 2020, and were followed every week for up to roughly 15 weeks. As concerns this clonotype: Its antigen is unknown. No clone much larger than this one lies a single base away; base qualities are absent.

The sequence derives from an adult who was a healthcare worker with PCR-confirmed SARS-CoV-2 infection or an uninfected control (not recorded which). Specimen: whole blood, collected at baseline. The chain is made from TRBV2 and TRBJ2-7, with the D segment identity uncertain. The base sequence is TGTGCCAGCAGTGACCACATCGAGCAGTACTTC. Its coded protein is CASSDHIEQYF.